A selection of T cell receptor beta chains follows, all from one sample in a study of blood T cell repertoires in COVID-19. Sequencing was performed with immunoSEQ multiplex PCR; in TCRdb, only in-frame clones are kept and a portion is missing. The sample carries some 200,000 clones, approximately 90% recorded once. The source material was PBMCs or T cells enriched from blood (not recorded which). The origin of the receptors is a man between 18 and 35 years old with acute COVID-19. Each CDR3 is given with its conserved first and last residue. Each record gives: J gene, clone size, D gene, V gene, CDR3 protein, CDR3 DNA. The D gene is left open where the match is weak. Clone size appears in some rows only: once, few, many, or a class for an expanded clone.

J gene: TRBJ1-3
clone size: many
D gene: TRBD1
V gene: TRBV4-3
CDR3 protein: CASSPDRGGGNTIYF
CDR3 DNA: TGCGCCAGCAGCCCGGACAGGGGAGGAGGAAACACCATATATTTT

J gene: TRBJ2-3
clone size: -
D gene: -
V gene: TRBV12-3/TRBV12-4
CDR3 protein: CASSQSRLTQYF
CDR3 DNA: TGTGCCAGCAGCCAGTCGCGGCTTACGCAGTATTTT

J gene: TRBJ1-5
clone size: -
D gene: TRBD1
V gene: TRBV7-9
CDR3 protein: CASSLGGVRQGLVQPQHF
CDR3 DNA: TGTGCCAGCAGCTTAGGGGGGGTTAGACAGGGGCTGGTTCAGCCCCAGCATTTT

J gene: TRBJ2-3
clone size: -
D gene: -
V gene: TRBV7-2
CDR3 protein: CASSFGIGVLAGDTQYF
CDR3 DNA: TGTGCCAGCAGCTTCGGCATAGGTGTGCTAGCCGGAGATACGCAGTATTTT

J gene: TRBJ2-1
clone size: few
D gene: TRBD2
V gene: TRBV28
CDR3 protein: CASSPPASGIGNEQFF
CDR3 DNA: TGTGCCAGCAGTCCCCCCGCTAGCGGGATTGGCAATGAGCAGTTCTTC

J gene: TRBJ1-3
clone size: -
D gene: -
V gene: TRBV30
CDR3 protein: CAWAPGVSGNTIYF
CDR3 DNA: TGTGCCTGGGCCCCGGGGGTCTCTGGAAACACCATATATTTT

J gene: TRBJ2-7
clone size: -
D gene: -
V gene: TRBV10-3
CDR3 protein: CAITAGPPAEQYF
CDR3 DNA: TGTGCCATCACGGCGGGACCTCCGGCCGAGCAGTACTTC

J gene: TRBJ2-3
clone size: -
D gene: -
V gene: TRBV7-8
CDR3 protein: CASSLVSVIDTQYF
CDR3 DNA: TGTGCCAGCAGCTTGGTTTCGGTAATTGATACGCAGTATTTT

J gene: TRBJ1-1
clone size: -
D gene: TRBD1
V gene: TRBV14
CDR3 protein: CASSPLEGAMNTEAFF
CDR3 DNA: TGTGCCAGCAGCCCCCTCGAGGGGGCGATGAACACTGAAGCTTTCTTT

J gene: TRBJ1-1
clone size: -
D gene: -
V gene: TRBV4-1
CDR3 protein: CASSQVSGAEAFF
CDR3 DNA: TGCGCCAGCAGCCAAGTTTCCGGGGCTGAAGCTTTCTTT

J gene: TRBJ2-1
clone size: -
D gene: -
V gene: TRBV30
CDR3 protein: CAWSAQRGDGFPSRTRNEQFF
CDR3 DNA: TGTGCCTGGAGTGCCCAACGCGGTGACGGTTTCCCATCTCGTACCCGCAATGAGCAGTTCTTC

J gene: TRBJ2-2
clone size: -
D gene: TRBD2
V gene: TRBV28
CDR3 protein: CASTLAGETGELFF
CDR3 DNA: TGTGCCAGCACCTTAGCGGGAGAGACCGGGGAGCTGTTTTTT

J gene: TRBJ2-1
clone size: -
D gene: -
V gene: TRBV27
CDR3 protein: CASSLSPDTPYNEQFF
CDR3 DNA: TGTGCCAGCAGTTTATCCCCGGACACTCCCTACAATGAGCAGTTCTTC

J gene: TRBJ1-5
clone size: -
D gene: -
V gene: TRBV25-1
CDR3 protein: CASSEYLWSPQHF
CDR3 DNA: TGTGCCAGCAGTGAATACCTATGGTCGCCCCAGCATTTT

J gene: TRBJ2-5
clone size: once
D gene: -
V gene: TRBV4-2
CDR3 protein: CASSQEGQGGQETQYF
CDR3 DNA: TGTGCCAGCAGCCAAGAAGGTCAGGGGGGCCAAGAGACCCAGTACTTC

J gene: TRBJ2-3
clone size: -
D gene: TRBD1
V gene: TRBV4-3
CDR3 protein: CASSQEVQGMGTDTQYF
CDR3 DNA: TGCGCCAGCAGCCAGGAAGTACAGGGGATGGGGACAGATACGCAGTATTTT

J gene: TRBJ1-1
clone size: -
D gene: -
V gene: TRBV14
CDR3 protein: CASSQVIGNRNTEAFF
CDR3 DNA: TGTGCCAGCAGCCAAGTTATCGGGAACCGGAACACTGAAGCTTTCTTT

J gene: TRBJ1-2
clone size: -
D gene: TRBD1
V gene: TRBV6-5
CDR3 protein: CASSRDRVRYTF
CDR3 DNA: TGTGCCAGCAGCCGGGACAGGGTCCGTTACACCTTC

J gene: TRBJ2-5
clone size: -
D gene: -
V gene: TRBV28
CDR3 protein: CASGDQETQYF
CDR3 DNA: TGTGCCAGCGGAGACCAAGAGACCCAGTACTTC

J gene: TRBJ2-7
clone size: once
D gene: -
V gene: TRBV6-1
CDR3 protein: CASSDTGPYEQYF
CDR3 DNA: TGTGCCAGCAGTGATACAGGTCCCTACGAGCAGTACTTC

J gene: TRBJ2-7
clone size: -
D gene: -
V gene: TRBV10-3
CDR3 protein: CAISDANRDMKDEQYF
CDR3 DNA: TGTGCCATCAGTGACGCCAACCGGGACATGAAAGACGAGCAGTACTTC

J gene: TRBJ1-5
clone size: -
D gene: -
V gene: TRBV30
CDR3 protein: CAWSGGLNSNQPQHF
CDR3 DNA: TGTGCCTGGAGTGGAGGGCTAAATAGCAATCAGCCCCAGCATTTT

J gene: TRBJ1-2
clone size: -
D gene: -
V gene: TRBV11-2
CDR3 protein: CASSEQELVNYGYTF
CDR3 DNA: TGTGCCAGCAGCGAACAGGAACTTGTTAACTATGGCTACACCTTC

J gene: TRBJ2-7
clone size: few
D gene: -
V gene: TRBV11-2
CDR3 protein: CASSLGLSEQYF
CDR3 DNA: TGTGCCAGCAGCTTAGGACTTTCCGAGCAGTACTTC

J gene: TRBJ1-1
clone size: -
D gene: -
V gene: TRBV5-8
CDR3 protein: CASSLGGREAFF
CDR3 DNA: TGTGCCAGCAGCTTAGGGGGACGCGAAGCTTTCTTT

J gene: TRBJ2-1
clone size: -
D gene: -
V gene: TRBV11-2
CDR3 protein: CASSETGYNEQFF
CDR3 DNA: TGTGCCAGCAGCGAAACAGGATACAATGAGCAGTTCTTC

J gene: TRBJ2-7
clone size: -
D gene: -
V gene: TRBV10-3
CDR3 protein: CAISEGEVEQYF
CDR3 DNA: TGTGCCATCAGTGAGGGGGAGGTGGAGCAGTACTTC

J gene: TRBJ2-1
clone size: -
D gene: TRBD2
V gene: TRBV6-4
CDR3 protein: CASSDQPLAGSYNEQFF
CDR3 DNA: TGTGCCAGCAGTGACCAGCCTCTAGCGGGCTCCTACAATGAGCAGTTCTTC

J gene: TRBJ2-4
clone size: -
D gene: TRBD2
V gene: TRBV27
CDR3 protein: CASSSNGLASIQYF
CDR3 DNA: TGTGCCAGCAGTTCTAATGGACTAGCGAGCATTCAGTACTTC

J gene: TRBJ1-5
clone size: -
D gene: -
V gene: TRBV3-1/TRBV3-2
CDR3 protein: CASSQGAVDQPQHF
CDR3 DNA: TGTGCCAGCAGCCAAGGGGCAGTTGATCAGCCCCAGCATTTT

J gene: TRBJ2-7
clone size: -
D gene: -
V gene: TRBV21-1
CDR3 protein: CASKMGFSYEQYF
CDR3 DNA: TGTGCCAGCAAAATGGGCTTCTCCTACGAGCAGTACTTC

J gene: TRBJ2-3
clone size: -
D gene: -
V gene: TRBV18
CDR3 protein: CASSPAYRERTDTQYF
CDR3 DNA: TGTGCCAGCTCACCGGCATACAGGGAGCGCACAGATACGCAGTATTTT

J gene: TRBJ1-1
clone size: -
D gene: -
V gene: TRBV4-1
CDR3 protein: CASSHSVMNTEAFF
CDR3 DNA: TGCGCCAGCAGCCATTCGGTCATGAACACTGAAGCTTTCTTT

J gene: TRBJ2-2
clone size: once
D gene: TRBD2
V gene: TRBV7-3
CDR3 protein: CASSLRTSGRTGELFF
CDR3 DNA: TGTGCCAGCAGCTTAAGAACTAGCGGGAGGACCGGGGAGCTGTTTTTT

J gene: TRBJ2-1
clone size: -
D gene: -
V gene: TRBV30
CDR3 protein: CAWSQLSDEQFF
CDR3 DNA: TGTGCCTGGAGTCAACTCAGCGATGAGCAGTTCTTC

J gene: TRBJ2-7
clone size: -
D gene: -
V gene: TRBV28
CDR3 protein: CASSLKGPYEQYF
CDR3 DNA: TGTGCCAGCAGTTTAAAGGGGCCCTACGAGCAGTACTTC

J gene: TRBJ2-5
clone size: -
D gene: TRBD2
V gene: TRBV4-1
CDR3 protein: CASSQVIAGDYQETQYF
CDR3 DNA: TGCGCCAGCAGCCAAGTGATAGCGGGAGATTACCAAGAGACCCAGTACTTC

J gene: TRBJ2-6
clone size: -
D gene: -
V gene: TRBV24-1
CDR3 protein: CATSDRAWAGSGANVLTF
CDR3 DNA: TGTGCCACCAGTGATCGAGCCTGGGCGGGCTCTGGGGCCAACGTCCTGACTTTC

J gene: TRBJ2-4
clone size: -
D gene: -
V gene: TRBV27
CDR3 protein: CASRRFSGPGDKNIQYF
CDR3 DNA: TGTGCCAGCAGGCGCTTTAGCGGTCCTGGGGACAAAAACATTCAGTACTTC

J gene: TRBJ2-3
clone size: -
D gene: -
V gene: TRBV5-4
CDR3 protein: CASSFVAVTPPDTQYF
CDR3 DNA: TGTGCCAGCAGCTTCGTTGCAGTTACCCCCCCAGATACGCAGTATTTT

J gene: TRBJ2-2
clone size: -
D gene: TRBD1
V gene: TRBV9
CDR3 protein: CASSASGTGRSGELFF
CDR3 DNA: TGTGCCAGCAGCGCCTCCGGGACAGGGAGGTCCGGGGAGCTGTTTTTT

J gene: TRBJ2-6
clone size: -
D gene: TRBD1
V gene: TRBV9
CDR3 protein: CASSATGGASGANVLTF
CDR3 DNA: TGTGCCAGCAGCGCAACAGGGGGCGCATCCGGGGCCAACGTCCTGACTTTC

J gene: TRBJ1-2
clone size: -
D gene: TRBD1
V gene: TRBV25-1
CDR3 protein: CASGPGTANKWGYGYTF
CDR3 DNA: TGTGCCAGCGGGCCTGGGACAGCCAATAAATGGGGCTATGGCTACACCTTC

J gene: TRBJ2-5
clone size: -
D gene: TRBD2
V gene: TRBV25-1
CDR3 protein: CASSEWGGETQYF
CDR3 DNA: TGTGCCAGCAGTGAATGGGGGGGGGAGACCCAGTACTTC

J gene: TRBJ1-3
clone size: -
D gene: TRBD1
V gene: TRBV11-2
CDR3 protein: CASSLVRDSSGNTIYF
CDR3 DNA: TGTGCCAGCAGCTTAGTACGGGACAGCTCTGGAAACACCATATATTTT

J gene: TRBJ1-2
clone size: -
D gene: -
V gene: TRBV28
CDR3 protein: CASSLFRGGSNYGYTF
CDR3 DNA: TGTGCCAGCAGTTTATTTCGGGGAGGGAGTAACTATGGCTACACCTTC

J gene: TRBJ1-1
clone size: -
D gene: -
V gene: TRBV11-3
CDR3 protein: CASSLRGFNEAFF
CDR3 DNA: TGTGCCAGCAGCTTAAGGGGGTTCAATGAAGCTTTCTTT

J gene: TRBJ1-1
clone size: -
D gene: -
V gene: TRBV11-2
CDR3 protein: CASSLRNTEAFF
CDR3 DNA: TGTGCCAGCAGCTTACGGAACACTGAAGCTTTCTTT

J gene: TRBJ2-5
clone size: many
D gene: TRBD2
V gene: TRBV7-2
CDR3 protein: CASSDDGTIAGSQYF
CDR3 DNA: TGTGCCAGCAGCGACGATGGGACCATAGCGGGGTCCCAGTACTTC

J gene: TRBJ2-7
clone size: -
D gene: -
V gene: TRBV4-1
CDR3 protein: CASSQPLGKARRGENEQYF
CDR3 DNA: TGCGCCAGCAGCCAGCCCCTAGGTAAAGCTCGGAGGGGTGAAAACGAGCAGTACTTC

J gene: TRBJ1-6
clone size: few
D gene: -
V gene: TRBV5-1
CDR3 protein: CASSPSAGLDSPLHF
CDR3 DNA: TGCGCCAGCAGCCCCAGTGCGGGGTTGGATTCACCCCTCCACTTT

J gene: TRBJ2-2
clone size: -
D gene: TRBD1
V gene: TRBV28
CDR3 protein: CASSPGRTGGVGELFF
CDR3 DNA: TGTGCCAGCAGTCCCGGCCGGACAGGGGGAGTCGGGGAGCTGTTTTTT

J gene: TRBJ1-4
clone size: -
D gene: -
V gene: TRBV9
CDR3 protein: CASSPGGSEKLFF
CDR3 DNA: TGTGCCAGCAGCCCAGGAGGAAGTGAAAAACTGTTTTTT

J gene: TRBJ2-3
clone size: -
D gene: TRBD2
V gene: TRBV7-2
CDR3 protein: CASSLVAGGFDTQYF
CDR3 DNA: TGTGCCAGCAGCTTAGTAGCGGGAGGGTTCGATACGCAGTATTTT